Here is one T cell receptor (beta chain) with its context. This entry is derived from a study of cytomegalovirus exposure and HLA in healthy donors. TCRdb's table, derived via immunoSEQ multiplex PCR, lists solely in-frame clones and lacks some. The sample lists approximately 280,000 clones; 86% were seen once. The germline V and J ends were trimmed by 4 bases and 3 bases, with 10 bases remaining between them. The germline CDR1 and CDR2 sequences are SGHAT and FQNNGV. CDR3 length: 14 amino acids. The source of this sequence is a woman aged 18 to 35 in good health and CMV-seronegative. The sequenced sample consisted of PBMCs. V is TRBV11-2 and J is TRBJ1-5; D uncertain. This CDR3 reads CASSSYGNNQPQHF. DNA of the CDR3: TGTGCCAGCAGCTCTTACGGGAACAATCAGCCCCAGCATTTT.